This entry lists 26 T cell receptor beta chains sequenced from one sample in a study of identical twins. TCRdb reprocessed the 5' RACE reads with MiXCR, giving one entry per CDR3 protein. There are 450,000 to 650,000 distinct CDR3 sequences in the sample; roughly 9.9% occur only once, and around 3.1% lies in the top ten. These sequences were also reported in another study, on yellow fever vaccine responses in identical twins.

The sequenced sample consisted of PBMCs. These TCRs come from a woman between 18 and 29 years old in good health.

This clonotype was detected only a few times. This chain joins TRBV5-1 and TRBJ2-5; D remains unclear. CDR3 size: 15 residues. Germline CDR1 SGHRS, CDR2 YFSETQ. Trimming cost V 0 bases and J 1 base, with 10 bases left between them. The CDR3 bases are TGCGCCAGCAGCTTGGTTGGACGGAGCCAAGAGACCCAGTACTTC. Its translation: CASSLVGRSQETQYF.

This clonotype was counted only a few times. The J gene is TRBJ2-3, the V gene TRBV15; no clear D. The CDR3 is made up of 14 amino acids. The V gene lost 3 bases and the J gene lost 2 bases, with 9 bases spanning the gap. Germline CDR1 LNHNV, CDR2 YYDKDF (reference sequence). CDR3 amino acids: CATSSYPATDTQYF. The CDR3 DNA follows: TGTGCCACCAGCAGTTACCCTGCCACAGATACGCAGTATTTT. Full variable domain (outside the CDR3, taken from reference TRBV15 and TRBJ2-3): DAMVIQNPRYQVTQFGKPVTLSCSQTLNHNVMYWYQQKSSQAPKLLFHYYDKDFNNEADTPDNFQSRRPNTSFCFLDIRSPGLGDTAMYLCATSSYPATDTQYFGPGTRLTVL.

The V gene is TRBV20-1, the J gene TRBJ2-7, with TRBD2 identical over 7 bases. J gave up 0 bases and V 5 bases, and 10 bases lay outside the gene matches. Germline lookup yields CDR1 DFQATT and CDR2 SNEGSKA (reference sequence). The CDR3 contains 15 residues. Here the CDR3 DNA reads TGCAGTGCTCAGGTCGGGGGAGGGAACTCCTACGAGCAGTACTTC. It codes for CSAQVGGGNSYEQYF.

The chain joins TRBV5-5 to TRBJ2-7, with D possibly being TRBD1 (5 bases). Germline-derived CDR1 and CDR2 are SGHKS and YYEKEE (reference sequence). The V end was cut by 4 bases, the J end by 3 bases, with 14 bases between. The CDR3 consists of 14 residues. CDR3 in DNA: TGTGCCAGCAGCCTGGACCAGGGTATCTACGAGCAGTACTTC. This translates into CASSLDQGIYEQYF.

This clonotype was seen a handful of times. V usage is TRBV4-1 and J usage is TRBJ2-1; TRBD2 matches 9 bases. The CDR3 runs 14 residues. CDR1 is MGHRA and CDR2 is YSYEKL in the germline V gene. The trim removed 8 bases at V and 8 bases at J, leaving 10 bases unmatched. The CDR3, as DNA: TGCGCCAGCGCCCCGGGACTAGCTATTGATGAGCAGTTCTTC. Translation: CASAPGLAIDEQFF.

This clonotype was recorded a few times. CDR3 protein: CASSSDNNYGYTF. The DNA for the CDR3 is TGTGCCAGCAGTTCGGACAACAACTATGGCTACACCTTC. The chain is built from TRBV6-6 and TRBJ1-2; D perhaps matches TRBD1 (5 bases). The CDR3 is made up of 13 amino acids. Deletions cut 4 bases from V and 2 bases from J, with 8 bases between. From germline, CDR1 is MNHNY and CDR2 SVGAGI (reference sequence).

This clonotype was seen a handful of times. The CDR3, as DNA: TGTGCCAGCAGCTCCGCGGGGGCTCCTGTCCACGAGCAGTACTTC. It codes for CASSSAGAPVHEQYF. The chain couples TRBV7-9 to TRBJ2-7; perhaps TRBD2 as D (7 bases). The CDR3 is 15 amino acids. CDR1 and CDR2 (germline): SEHNR, FQNEAQ (reference sequence). The V gene lost 4 bases and the J gene lost 5 bases, with 18 bases spanning the gap.

For this clonotype: An end of the junction differs from the germline gene, which may be a read error. The chain links TRBV7-7 to TRBJ2-7, with TRBD2 as a possible D gene (6 bases). The CDR3 length is 13 residues. CDR1 and CDR2 (germline): SSHAT, FNYEAQ (reference sequence). CDR3 DNA: TGTGCTAGCAGCTTTCGACTAGATAACGAGCAGTACTTC. This encodes CASSFRLDNEQYF.

This clonotype was counted at least ten times. This chain connects TRBV7-2 to TRBJ2-1; TRBD2 matches at 15 bases. Germline CDR1 SGHTA, CDR2 FQGNSA. The length of the CDR3 is 21 residues. V dropped 4 bases and J dropped 0; count of bases not matched to a gene: 13. CDR3 sequence reads: CASSSRRTSGGGVSSYNEQFF. CDR3 sequence (DNA): TGTGCCAGCAGCTCGAGAAGGACTAGCGGGGGGGGAGTGAGCTCCTACAATGAGCAGTTCTTC.

DNA of the CDR3: TGTGCCAGCAGTTCTGTTGAAAAGCAGTACTTC. It yields the protein CASSSVEKQYF. The chain uses TRBV27 and TRBJ2-7, with unresolved D. The CDR3 has 11 residues. V lost 4 bases to trimming and J lost 8 bases, with 9 bases between them. The germline CDR1 and CDR2 sequences are MNHEY and SMNVEV (reference sequence).

J is TRBJ2-2 and V is TRBV28; 10 bases agree with TRBD2. Germline loops: CDR1 MDHEN, CDR2 SYDVKM. Trimming at V came to 8 bases and at J to 2 bases, leaving 8 bases not matched to a gene. CDR3 size: 16 residues. CDR3 sequence: CASRPLAGVNTGELFF. In DNA form, the CDR3 reads TGTGCCAGCCGTCCCCTAGCGGGAGTAAACACCGGGGAGCTGTTTTTT.

The J gene is TRBJ2-5, the V gene TRBV5-6; 9 bases are shared with TRBD1. The V segment lost 4 bases and the J segment 4 bases; nucleotides outside the gene matches: 11. This CDR3 comprises 16 residues. The germline V gene has CDR1 SGHDT and CDR2 YYEEEE. This CDR3 is CASSEKQGAFSETQYF. The CDR3 nucleotides read TGTGCCAGCAGCGAAAAACAGGGGGCGTTTTCAGAGACCCAGTACTTC. Supplemented by reference TRBV5-6 and TRBJ2-5, the full variable domain reads DAGVTQSPTHLIKTRGQQVTLRCSPKSGHDTVSWYQQALGQGPQFIFQYYEEEERQRGNFPDRFSGHQFPNYSSELNVNALLLGDSALYLCASSEKQGAFSETQYFGPGTRLLVL.

This clonotype came up many times. The rearrangement links TRBV7-2 to TRBJ2-3; 10 bases line up with TRBD2. Germline loops: CDR1 SGHTA, CDR2 FQGNSA. V was clipped by 3 bases and J by 2 bases; unmatched bases: 5. The CDR3 runs to 16 residues. The CDR3 protein is CASSFISGGLTDTQYF. Written as DNA, the CDR3 is TGTGCCAGCAGCTTCATTAGCGGGGGGCTCACAGATACGCAGTATTTT.

This clonotype was seen many times. The chain uses TRBV9 and TRBJ2-1; 8 nucleotides line up with TRBD2. V shed 0 bases, J shed 5 bases, and the junction held 7 bases outside the gene matches. CDR1 and CDR2 from the germline V gene are SGDLS and YYNGEE. The length of the CDR3 is 16 residues. CDR3: CASSVGPAGVHNEQFF. CDR3 nucleotides: TGTGCCAGCAGCGTAGGCCCAGCGGGGGTTCACAATGAGCAGTTCTTC.

The rearrangement joins TRBV12-3 or TRBV12-4 to TRBJ1-5; D might be TRBD1 (5 bases). V was pared by 3 bases and J by 2 bases, with 11 bases between. The CDR3 has 15 residues. The CDR3 DNA reads as TGTGCCAGCAGTTTCTGGGGGGTAGGCAATCAGCCCCAGCATTTT. Protein: CASSFWGVGNQPQHF.

This clonotype was observed a single time. CDR3 bases: TGTGCCAGTAGTGCCACAGGTGGATCGGGCTACGAGCAGTACTTC. Translated: CASSATGGSGYEQYF. V usage is TRBV19 and J usage is TRBJ2-7; a possible D gene is TRBD1 (5 bases). The CDR3 runs 15 residues. Germline CDR1 and CDR2: LNHDA and SQIVND (reference sequence). V was clipped by 5 bases and J by 3 bases, with 17 bases between them.

V is TRBV20-1 and J is TRBJ2-7; D not resolved. V shed 5 bases and J shed 4 bases, with 21 bases lying between them. Germline values: CDR1 DFQATT, CDR2 SNEGSKA (reference sequence). CDR3 length: 15 amino acids. The CDR3 nucleotides read TGCAGTGCTTCGCCGGCGGCTAGATCTTATTACGAGCAGTACTTC. Its protein is CSASPAARSYYEQYF.

This clonotype was observed a handful of times. The genes are TRBV6-2 or TRBV6-3 and TRBJ1-1; unclear D gene. The CDR3 sequence is 14 residues long. From germline, CDR1 is MNHEY and CDR2 SVGEGT. Deletions cut 0 bases from V and 6 bases from J, with 11 bases between. CDR3 nucleotide sequence: TGTGCCAGCAGTTACTCGACCGTGGTATCTGAAGCTTTCTTT. This gives the protein CASSYSTVVSEAFF.

The chain combines TRBV5-1 with TRBJ2-4; D call uncertain. The CDR3 totals 16 residues. Germline V gene data show CDR1 as SGHRS and CDR2 as YFSETQ. Trimming cost V 0 bases and J 3 bases, with 13 bases left between them. Here the CDR3 DNA reads TGCGCCAGCAGCTTGGCCTTGGTGTCGGGCAAAAACATTCAGTACTTC. It translates to CASSLALVSGKNIQYF.

This clonotype has just a few counts. J is TRBJ2-2 and V is TRBV12-3 or TRBV12-4; TRBD2 matches 8 bases. The V gene end was trimmed by 6 bases and the J gene end by 1 base; junction bases not matched to a gene: 7. The CDR3 length is 16 residues. Here the CDR3 DNA reads TGTGCCAGCAGAAGAAACGGGGGGGAGAACACCGGGGAGCTGTTTTTT. This codes for CASRRNGGENTGELFF.

The rearrangement joins TRBV11-1 to TRBJ2-2; 14 nucleotides align to TRBD2. Germline loops: CDR1 SGHAT, CDR2 FQDESV (reference sequence). The CDR3 length is 18 residues. The V and J ends lost 4 bases and 3 bases, in that order; junction bases with no gene match: 7. CDR3 amino acids: CASSSSKTSGRDTGELFF. DNA for the CDR3: TGTGCCAGCAGCTCCTCAAAGACTAGCGGGAGGGACACCGGGGAGCTGTTTTTT.

A few counts support this clonotype. The chain links TRBV28 to TRBJ2-2, with 11 bases identical to TRBD2. CDR1 is MDHEN and CDR2 is SYDVKM in the germline V gene. V trimming: 7 bases; J trimming: 4 bases; junction bases outside the gene matches: 2. The CDR3 extends over 14 amino acids. The CDR3 sequence is CASKGLAATGELFF. The CDR3 coding sequence is TGTGCCAGCAAGGGACTAGCGGCCACCGGGGAGCTGTTTTTT.

There are a few counts of this clonotype. The rearrangement joins TRBV7-2 to TRBJ2-7; possibly TRBD1 for D (5 bases). Germline CDR1 is SGHTA and CDR2 is FQGNSA. V gave up 7 bases and J gave up 1 base, with 20 bases separating them. This CDR3 has 16 amino acids. The CDR3 nucleotides read TGTGCCAGCACCAGAGAAGGGGCGTTCTTATCCTACGAGCAGTACTTC. It is translated as CASTREGAFLSYEQYF.

In its sample, this clonotype was seen a few times. CDR3 residues: CASSVVWRGVMETQYF. Written as DNA, the CDR3 is TGTGCCAGCAGCGTAGTGTGGCGGGGGGTTATGGAGACCCAGTACTTC. This chain uses TRBV9 with TRBJ2-5, with 8 bases fitting TRBD2. CDR1 and CDR2 from the germline V gene are SGDLS and YYNGEE. The CDR3 contains 16 residues. V lost 0 bases to trimming and J lost 5 bases; unmatched junction nucleotides: 9.

This clonotype was counted ten times or more. The chain carries TRBV3-1 and TRBJ1-2; no clear D. CDR3 size: 12 residues. CDR1 and CDR2 from the germline V gene are LGHDT and YNNKEL (reference sequence). With 4 bases removed from V and 2 bases from J, the gap between germline ends came to 5 bases. CDR3 in DNA: TGTGCCAGCAGCCCCGGGAACTATGGCTACACCTTC. Translation: CASSPGNYGYTF.

This clonotype was observed a handful of times. V is TRBV12-3 or TRBV12-4 and J is TRBJ1-4, with D maybe TRBD1 (6 bases). CDR3 length: 13 amino acids. The CDR3 DNA reads TGTGCATCCGTGGGGGGCGCGGATGAAAAACTGTTTTTT. Translated: CASVGGADEKLFF.